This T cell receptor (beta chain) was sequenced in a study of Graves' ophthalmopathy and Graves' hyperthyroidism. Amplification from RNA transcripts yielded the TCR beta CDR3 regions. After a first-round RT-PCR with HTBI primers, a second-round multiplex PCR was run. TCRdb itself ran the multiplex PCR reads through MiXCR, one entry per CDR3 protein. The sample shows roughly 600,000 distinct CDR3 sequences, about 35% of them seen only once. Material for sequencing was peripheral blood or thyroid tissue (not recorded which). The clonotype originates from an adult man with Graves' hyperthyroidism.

CDR3 amino acids: CASSPLDRSSPLHF. The CDR3 nucleotides read TGTGCCAGCAGCCCGTTGGACAGATCTTCACCCCTCCACTTT. The chain employs TRBV14 and TRBJ1-6, with D maybe TRBD1 (6 bases). The CDR3 contains 14 residues. Germline-derived CDR1 and CDR2 are SGHDN and FVKESK. Trimming took off 4 bases at V and 9 bases at J, with 13 bases between the two ends.